The 5 T cell receptor beta chains reported below all come from one sample, sequenced in a study of blood T cell repertoires in COVID-19. Profiling relied on immunoSEQ multiplex PCR, and the TCRdb table lists in-frame clones only, not all of them. The sample shows fewer than 350,000 clones, 80% to 95% of them seen only once. The sample taken for sequencing was peripheral blood. The receptors were sampled from a woman aged 25-40 years with COVID-19, enrolled during active disease.

V is TRBV10-3 and J is TRBJ1-1; D unresolved. The ends were cut back, 2 bases at V and 6 bases at J, with 13 bases in the middle. Looked up from germline, CDR1 is ENHRY and CDR2 is SYGVKD. The CDR3 totals 14 residues. The CDR3 bases are TGTGCCATCAGTGAGAGGCCCGACGGGGCTGAAGCTTTCTTT. Protein sequence: CAISERPDGAEAFF.

On this clone itself: Other DNA sequences of this sample code for an identical CDR3. The rearrangement joins TRBV28 to TRBJ1-1, with D possibly being TRBD1 (5 bases). The germline V gene has CDR1 MDHEN and CDR2 SYDVKM. This CDR3 is built from 14 residues. V shed 2 bases and J shed 5 bases, with 12 bases lying between them. The CDR3 nucleotides read TGTGCCAGCAGTTTAAGTGGGGGGGGGACTGAAGCTTTCTTT. Protein: CASSLSGGGTEAFF.

The chain combines TRBV28 with TRBJ2-7, with D unclear. Trimming shortened V by 2 bases and J by 2 bases, and 13 bases separated the two germline ends. The CDR3 runs 15 residues. The germline CDR1 and CDR2 sequences are MDHEN and SYDVKM. The CDR3: CASSLIGSPPYEQYF. The CDR3 bases are TGTGCCAGCAGTTTAATTGGCTCACCGCCCTACGAGCAGTACTTC.

This chain links TRBV25-1 with TRBJ1-3; D not resolved. The CDR3 loop spans 14 amino acids. The V and J ends lost 6 bases and 2 bases respectively, with 11 bases between them. CDR1 and CDR2 (germline): MGHDK, SYGVNS. In DNA form, the CDR3 reads TGTGCCAGCAGCCGACATGGAACTGGAAACACCATATATTTT. Translated, it gives CASSRHGTGNTIYF.

This clone showed up just once. The V and J genes are TRBV19 and TRBJ2-3, with D perhaps TRBD1 (6 bases). V lost 0 bases, J lost 3 bases, and 13 bases lay in between. This CDR3 has 16 amino acids. Per the germline V gene, CDR1 is LNHDA and CDR2 is SQIVND (reference sequence). The CDR3 region is CASSIDLGDTTDTQYF. In DNA, the CDR3 is TGTGCCAGTAGTATAGATTTAGGGGACACAACAGATACGCAGTATTTT.